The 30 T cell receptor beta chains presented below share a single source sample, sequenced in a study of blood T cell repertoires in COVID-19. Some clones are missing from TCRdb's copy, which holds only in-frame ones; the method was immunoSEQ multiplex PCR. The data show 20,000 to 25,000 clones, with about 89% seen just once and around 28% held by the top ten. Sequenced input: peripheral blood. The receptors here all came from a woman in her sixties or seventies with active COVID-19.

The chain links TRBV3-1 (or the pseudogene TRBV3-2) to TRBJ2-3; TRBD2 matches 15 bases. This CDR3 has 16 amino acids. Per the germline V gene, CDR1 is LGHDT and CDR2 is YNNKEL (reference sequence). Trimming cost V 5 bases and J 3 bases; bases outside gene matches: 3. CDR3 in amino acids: CASSLGLAGGTDTQYF. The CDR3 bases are TGTGCCAGCAGCTTGGGACTAGCGGGGGGTACAGATACGCAGTATTTT.

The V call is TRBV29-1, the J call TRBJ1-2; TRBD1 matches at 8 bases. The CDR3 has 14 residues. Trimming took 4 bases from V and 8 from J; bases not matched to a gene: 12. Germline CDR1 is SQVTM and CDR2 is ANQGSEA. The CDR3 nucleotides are TGCAGCGTTGTCAATACAGGGGGGAAGGGCGGCTACACCTTC. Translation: CSVVNTGGKGGYTF.

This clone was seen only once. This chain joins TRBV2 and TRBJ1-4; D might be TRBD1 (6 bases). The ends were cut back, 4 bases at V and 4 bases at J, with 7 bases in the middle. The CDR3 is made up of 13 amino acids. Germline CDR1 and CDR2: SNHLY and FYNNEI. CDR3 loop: CASSGQVNEKLFF. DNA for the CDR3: TGTGCCAGCAGTGGACAGGTTAATGAAAAACTGTTTTTT.

CDR3 region: CASSFRQGATGELFF. The DNA for the CDR3 is TGCGCCAGCAGCTTCCGACAGGGAGCGACCGGGGAGCTGTTTTTT. This chain uses TRBV5-1 with TRBJ2-2, with TRBD1 matching over 7 bases. V was clipped by 2 bases and J by 5 bases; unmatched bases: 6. The germline gives CDR1 SGHRS, CDR2 YFSETQ. This CDR3 has 15 amino acids.

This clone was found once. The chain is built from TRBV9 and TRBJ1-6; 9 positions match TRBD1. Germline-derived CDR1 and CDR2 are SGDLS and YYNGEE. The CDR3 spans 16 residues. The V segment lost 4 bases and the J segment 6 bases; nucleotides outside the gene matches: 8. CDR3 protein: CASSIGGTGRNSPLHF. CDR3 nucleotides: TGTGCCAGCAGCATTGGCGGGACAGGGCGTAATTCACCCCTCCACTTT.

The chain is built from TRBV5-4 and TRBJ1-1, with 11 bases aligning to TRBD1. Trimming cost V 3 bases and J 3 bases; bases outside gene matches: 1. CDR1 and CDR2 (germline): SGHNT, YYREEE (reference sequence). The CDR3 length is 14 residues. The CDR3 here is CASSWDRGYTEAFF. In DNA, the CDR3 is TGTGCCAGCAGCTGGGACAGGGGGTACACTGAAGCTTTCTTT.

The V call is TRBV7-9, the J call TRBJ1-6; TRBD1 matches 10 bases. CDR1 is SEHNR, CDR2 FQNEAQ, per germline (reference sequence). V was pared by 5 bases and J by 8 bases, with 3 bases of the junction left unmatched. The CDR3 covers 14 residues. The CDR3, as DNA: TGTGCCAGCAGCACGGGACAGGGGCATTCACCCCTCCACTTT. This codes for CASSTGQGHSPLHF.

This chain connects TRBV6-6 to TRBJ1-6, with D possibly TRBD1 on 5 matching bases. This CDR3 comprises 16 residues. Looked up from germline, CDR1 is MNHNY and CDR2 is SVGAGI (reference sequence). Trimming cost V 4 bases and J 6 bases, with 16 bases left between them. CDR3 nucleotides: TGTGCCAGCAGTTTTCCTCTCCGACAGCTTAATTCACCCCTCCACTTT. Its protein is CASSFPLRQLNSPLHF.

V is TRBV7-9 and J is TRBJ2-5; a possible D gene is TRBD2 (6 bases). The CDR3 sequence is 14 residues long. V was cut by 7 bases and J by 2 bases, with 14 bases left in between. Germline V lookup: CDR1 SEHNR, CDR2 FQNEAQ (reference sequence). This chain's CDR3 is CASNTGTLQETQYF. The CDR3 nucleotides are TGTGCCAGCAATACCGGGACTTTGCAAGAGACCCAGTACTTC.

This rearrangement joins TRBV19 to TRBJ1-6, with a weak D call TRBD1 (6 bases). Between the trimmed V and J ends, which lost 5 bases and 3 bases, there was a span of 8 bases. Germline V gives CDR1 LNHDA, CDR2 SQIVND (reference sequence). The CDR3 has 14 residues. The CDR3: CASSGDNYNSPLHF. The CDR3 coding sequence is TGTGCCAGTAGTGGGGACAACTATAATTCACCCCTCCACTTT.

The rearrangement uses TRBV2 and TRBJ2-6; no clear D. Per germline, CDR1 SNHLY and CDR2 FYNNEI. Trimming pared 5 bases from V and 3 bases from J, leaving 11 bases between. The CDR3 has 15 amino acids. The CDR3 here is CASSMESSGANVLTF. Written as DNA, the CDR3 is TGTGCCAGCAGTATGGAGAGTAGTGGGGCCAACGTCCTGACTTTC. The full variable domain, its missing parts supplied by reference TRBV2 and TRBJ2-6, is EPEVTQTPSHQVTQMGQEVILRCVPISNHLYFYWYRQILGQKVEFLVSFYNNEISEKSEIFDDQFSVERPDGSNFTLKIRSTKLEDSAMYFCASSMESSGANVLTFGAGSRLTVL.

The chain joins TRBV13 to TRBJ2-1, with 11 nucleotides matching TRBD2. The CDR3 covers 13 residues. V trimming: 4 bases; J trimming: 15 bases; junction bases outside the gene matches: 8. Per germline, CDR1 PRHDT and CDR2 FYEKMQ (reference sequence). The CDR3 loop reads CASSSDTSGGTFF. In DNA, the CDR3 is TGTGCCAGCAGCTCCGATACTAGCGGGGGCACGTTCTTC.

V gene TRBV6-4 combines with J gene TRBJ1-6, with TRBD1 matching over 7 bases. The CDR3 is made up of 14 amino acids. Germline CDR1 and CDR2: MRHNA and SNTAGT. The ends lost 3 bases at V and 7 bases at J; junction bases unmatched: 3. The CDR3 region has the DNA TGTGCCAGCAGTGATAAGGGGGCCAATTCACCCCTCCACTTT. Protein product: CASSDKGANSPLHF.

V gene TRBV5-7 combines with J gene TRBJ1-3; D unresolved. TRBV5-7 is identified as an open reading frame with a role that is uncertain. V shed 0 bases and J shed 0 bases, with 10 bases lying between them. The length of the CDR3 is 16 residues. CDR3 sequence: CASSLGLRYSGNTIYF. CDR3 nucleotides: TGTGCCAGCAGCTTGGGTCTCAGGTACTCTGGAAACACCATATATTTT.

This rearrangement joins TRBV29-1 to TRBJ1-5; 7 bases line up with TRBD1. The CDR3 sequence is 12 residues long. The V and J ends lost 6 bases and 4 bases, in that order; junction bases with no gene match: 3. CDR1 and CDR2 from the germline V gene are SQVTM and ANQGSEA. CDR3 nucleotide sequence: TGCAGCGTGGGACAGTTAAATCAGCCCCAGCATTTT. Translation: CSVGQLNQPQHF.

The CDR3 spells CATTAGGAGQPQHF. The CDR3 DNA follows: TGTGCCACCACAGCCGGGGGGGCGGGTCAGCCCCAGCATTTT. This chain links TRBV2 with TRBJ1-5; D may be TRBD1 (6 bases). The CDR3 runs to 14 residues. CDR1 is SNHLY, CDR2 FYNNEI, per germline. Trimming took 10 bases from V and 6 from J, leaving 19 bases between them.

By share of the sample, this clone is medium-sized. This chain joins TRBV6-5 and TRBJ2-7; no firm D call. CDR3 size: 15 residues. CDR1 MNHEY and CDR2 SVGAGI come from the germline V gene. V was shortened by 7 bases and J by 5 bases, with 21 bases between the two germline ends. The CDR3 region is CASISPMGYRDEQYF. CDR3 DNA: TGTGCCAGCATATCCCCTATGGGTTACAGAGACGAGCAGTACTTC.

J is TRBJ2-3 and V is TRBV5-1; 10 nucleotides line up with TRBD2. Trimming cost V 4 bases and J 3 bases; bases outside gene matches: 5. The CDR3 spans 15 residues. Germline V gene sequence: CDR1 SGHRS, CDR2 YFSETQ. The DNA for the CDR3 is TGCGCCAGCAGCCAGCGGGGGGGCGATACAGATACGCAGTATTTT. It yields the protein CASSQRGGDTDTQYF.

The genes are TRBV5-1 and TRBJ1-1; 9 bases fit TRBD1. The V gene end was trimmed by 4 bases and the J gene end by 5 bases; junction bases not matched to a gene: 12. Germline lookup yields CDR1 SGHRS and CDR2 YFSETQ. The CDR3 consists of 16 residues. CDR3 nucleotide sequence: TGCGCCAGCAGCCAGCGGACAGGGGACATTGGGACTGAAGCTTTCTTT. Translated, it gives CASSQRTGDIGTEAFF.

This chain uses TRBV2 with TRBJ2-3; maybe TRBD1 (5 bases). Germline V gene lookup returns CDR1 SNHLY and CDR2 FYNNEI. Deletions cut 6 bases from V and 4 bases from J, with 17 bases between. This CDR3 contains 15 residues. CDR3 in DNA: TGTGCCAGCAGATGGACAAATACGCCTTCAGATACGCAGTATTTT. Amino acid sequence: CASRWTNTPSDTQYF.

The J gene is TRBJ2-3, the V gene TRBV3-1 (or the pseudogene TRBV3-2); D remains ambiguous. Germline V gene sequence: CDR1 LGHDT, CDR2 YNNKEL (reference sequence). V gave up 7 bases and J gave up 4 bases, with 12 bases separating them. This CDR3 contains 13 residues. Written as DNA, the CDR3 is TGTGCCAGCAAGACGTTCCTAGCAGATACGCAGTATTTT. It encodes CASKTFLADTQYF.

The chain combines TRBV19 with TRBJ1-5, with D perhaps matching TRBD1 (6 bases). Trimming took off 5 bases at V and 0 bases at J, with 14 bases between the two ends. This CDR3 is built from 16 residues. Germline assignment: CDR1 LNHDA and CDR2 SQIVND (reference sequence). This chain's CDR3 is CASSPYRTASNQPQHF. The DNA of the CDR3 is TGTGCCAGTAGTCCCTATAGGACAGCTAGCAATCAGCCCCAGCATTTT.

Written as DNA, the CDR3 is TGTGCCAGCAGCTTAGGACTAGCGGGGAACCAAGAGACCCAGTACTTC. Encoded protein: CASSLGLAGNQETQYF. This chain uses TRBV5-4 with TRBJ2-5; 12 nucleotides line up with TRBD2. This CDR3 has 16 amino acids. Germline trimming cut 2 bases from V and 0 bases from J; bases unmatched to any gene: 2. Germline CDR1 is SGHNT and CDR2 is YYREEE (reference sequence).

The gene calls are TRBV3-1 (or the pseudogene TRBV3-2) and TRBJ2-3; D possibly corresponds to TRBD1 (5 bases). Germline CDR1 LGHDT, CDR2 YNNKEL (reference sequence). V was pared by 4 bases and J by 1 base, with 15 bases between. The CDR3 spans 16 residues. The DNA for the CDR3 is TGTGCCAGCAGCCCTCAGGGTTTGTGGGGCACAGATACGCAGTATTTT. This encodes CASSPQGLWGTDTQYF.

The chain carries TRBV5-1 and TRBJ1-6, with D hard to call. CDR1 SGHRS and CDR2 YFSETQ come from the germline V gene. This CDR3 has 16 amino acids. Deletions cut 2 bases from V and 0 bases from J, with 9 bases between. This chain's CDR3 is CASSFQGSSYNSPLHF. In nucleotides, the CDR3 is TGCGCCAGCAGCTTTCAAGGGAGCTCCTATAATTCACCCCTCCACTTT.

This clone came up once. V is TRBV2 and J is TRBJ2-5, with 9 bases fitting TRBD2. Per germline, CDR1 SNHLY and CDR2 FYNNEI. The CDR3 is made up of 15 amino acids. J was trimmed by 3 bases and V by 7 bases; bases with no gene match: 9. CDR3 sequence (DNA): TGTGCCAGCAATTCGGGACTAGCATACGAAGAGACCCAGTACTTC. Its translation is CASNSGLAYEETQYF. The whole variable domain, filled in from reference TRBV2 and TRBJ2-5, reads EPEVTQTPSHQVTQMGQEVILRCVPISNHLYFYWYRQILGQKVEFLVSFYNNEISEKSEIFDDQFSVERPDGSNFTLKIRSTKLEDSAMYFCASNSGLAYEETQYFGPGTRLLVL.

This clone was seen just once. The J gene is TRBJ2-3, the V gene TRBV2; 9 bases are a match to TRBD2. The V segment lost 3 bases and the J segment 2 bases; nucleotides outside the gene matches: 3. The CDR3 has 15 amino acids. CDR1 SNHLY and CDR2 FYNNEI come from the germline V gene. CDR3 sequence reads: CASSELAGHTDTQYF. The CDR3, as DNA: TGTGCCAGCAGTGAGCTAGCGGGACACACAGATACGCAGTATTTT.

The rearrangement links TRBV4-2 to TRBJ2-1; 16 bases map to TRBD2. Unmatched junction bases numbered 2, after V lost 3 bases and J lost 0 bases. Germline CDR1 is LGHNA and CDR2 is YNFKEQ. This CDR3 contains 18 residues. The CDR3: CASSHGTSGGGSYNEQFF. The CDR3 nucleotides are TGTGCCAGCAGCCACGGGACTAGCGGGGGGGGCTCCTACAATGAGCAGTTCTTC.

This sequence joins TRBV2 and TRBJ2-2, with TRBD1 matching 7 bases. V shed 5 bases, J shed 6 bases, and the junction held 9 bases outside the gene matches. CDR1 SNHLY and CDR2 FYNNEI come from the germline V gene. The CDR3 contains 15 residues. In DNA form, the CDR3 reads TGTGCCAGCAGTCCAACGGGACAGAAATCCGGGGAGCTGTTTTTT. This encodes CASSPTGQKSGELFF.

The CDR3 here is CASSLQGGPYEQYF. The CDR3, as DNA: TGTGCCAGCAGCCTCCAGGGGGGCCCCTACGAGCAGTACTTC. The chain links TRBV6-5 to TRBJ2-7; a possible D gene is TRBD1 (7 bases). The CDR3 runs 14 residues. Trimming took off 6 bases at V and 2 bases at J, with 14 bases between the two ends. Germline CDR1 reads MNHEY; CDR2 reads SVGAGI.